Listed here are 3 T cell receptor beta chains from one sample, sequenced in a study of blood T cell repertoires in COVID-19. Profiled with immunoSEQ multiplex PCR; TCRdb holds only in-frame clones, not every one. The sample consists of more than 45,000 clones, 90% of them appearing once. What was sequenced was peripheral blood. The receptors stem from a human donor in a cohort sampled during active COVID-19.

V and J are TRBV28 and TRBJ2-1; 9 bases line up with TRBD2. The CDR3 is made up of 16 amino acids. CDR1 and CDR2 from the germline V gene are MDHEN and SYDVKM. Trimming removed 3 bases from V and 2 bases from J; junction bases left unmatched: 5. CDR3 residues: CASSFTSGFAYNEQFF. Here the CDR3 DNA reads TGTGCCAGCAGTTTCACTAGCGGGTTCGCCTACAATGAGCAGTTCTTC.

J is TRBJ2-7 and V is TRBV4-1, with unresolved D. V shed 1 base and J shed 10 bases, with 11 bases lying between them. This CDR3 is 12 amino acids long. CDR1 is MGHRA and CDR2 is YSYEKL in the germline V gene. The CDR3 nucleotides read TGCGCCAGCAGCCAAGTAACAAAAATTCAGTACTTC. It encodes CASSQVTKIQYF.

The V and J genes are TRBV5-1 and TRBJ2-7; a weak D match, TRBD1 (5 bases). Trimming shortened V by 2 bases and J by 0 bases, and 12 bases separated the two germline ends. The CDR3 has 15 amino acids. Per the germline V gene, CDR1 is SGHRS and CDR2 is YFSETQ. CDR3 amino acids: CASSLGATVSYEQYF. The CDR3 bases are TGCGCCAGCAGCTTAGGAGCGACAGTCTCCTACGAGCAGTACTTC.